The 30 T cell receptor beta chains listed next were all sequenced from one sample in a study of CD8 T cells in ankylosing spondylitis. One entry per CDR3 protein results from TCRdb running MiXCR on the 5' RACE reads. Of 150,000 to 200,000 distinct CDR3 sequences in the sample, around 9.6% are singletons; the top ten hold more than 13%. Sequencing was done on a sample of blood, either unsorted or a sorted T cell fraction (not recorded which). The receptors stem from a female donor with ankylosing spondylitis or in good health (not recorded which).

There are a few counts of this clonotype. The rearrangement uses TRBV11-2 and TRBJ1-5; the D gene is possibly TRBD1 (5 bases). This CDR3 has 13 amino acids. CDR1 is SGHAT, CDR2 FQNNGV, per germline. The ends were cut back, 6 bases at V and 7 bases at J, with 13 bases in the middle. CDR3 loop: CASSINWGQPQHF. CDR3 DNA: TGTGCCAGCAGTATAAATTGGGGGCAGCCCCAGCATTTT.

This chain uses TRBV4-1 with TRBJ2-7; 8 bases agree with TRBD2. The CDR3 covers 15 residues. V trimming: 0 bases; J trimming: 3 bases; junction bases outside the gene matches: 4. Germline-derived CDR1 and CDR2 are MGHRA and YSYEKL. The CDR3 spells CASSQDSGGVYEQYF. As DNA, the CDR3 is TGCGCCAGCAGCCAAGATTCGGGAGGGGTCTACGAGCAGTACTTC.

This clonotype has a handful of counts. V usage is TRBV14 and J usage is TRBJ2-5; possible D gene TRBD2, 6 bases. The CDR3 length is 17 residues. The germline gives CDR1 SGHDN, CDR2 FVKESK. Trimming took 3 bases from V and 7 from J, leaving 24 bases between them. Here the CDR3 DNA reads TGTGCCAGCAGCCAGAACCTCGAGGACGGGAGCGGGTTGACCCAGTACTTC. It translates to CASSQNLEDGSGLTQYF.

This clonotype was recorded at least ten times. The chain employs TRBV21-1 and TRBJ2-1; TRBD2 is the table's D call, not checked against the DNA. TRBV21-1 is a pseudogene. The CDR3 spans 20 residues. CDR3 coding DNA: TGTGCCAGCAGCAAAGGTCCTACTTTTAGCGGGAGCGGGTCCTACAATGAGCAGTTCTTC. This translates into CASSKGPTFSGSGSYNEQFF.

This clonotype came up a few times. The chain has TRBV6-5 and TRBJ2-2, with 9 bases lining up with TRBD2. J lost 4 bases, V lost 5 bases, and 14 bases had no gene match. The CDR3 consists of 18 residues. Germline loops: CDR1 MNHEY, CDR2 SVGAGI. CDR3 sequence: CASSLRGYGLASTGELFF. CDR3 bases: TGTGCCAGCAGTCTACGGGGCTATGGACTAGCGAGCACCGGGGAGCTGTTTTTT.

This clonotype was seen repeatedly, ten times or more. The CDR3 is CASSPPQIQGAYGYTF. The CDR3 DNA sequence: TGTGCCAGCAGCCCCCCCCAAATTCAGGGGGCTTATGGCTACACCTTC. The V gene is TRBV11-2, the J gene TRBJ1-2, with 8 bases lining up with TRBD1. Germline loops: CDR1 SGHAT, CDR2 FQNNGV. J gave up 5 bases and V 5 bases, and 13 bases lay outside the gene matches. The CDR3 runs to 16 residues.

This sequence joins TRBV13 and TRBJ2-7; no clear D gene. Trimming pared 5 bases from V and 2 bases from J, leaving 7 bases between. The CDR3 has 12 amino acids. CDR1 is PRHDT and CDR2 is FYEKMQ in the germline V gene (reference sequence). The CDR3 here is CASSEKPYEQYF. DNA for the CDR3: TGTGCCAGCAGCGAAAAACCCTACGAGCAGTACTTC.

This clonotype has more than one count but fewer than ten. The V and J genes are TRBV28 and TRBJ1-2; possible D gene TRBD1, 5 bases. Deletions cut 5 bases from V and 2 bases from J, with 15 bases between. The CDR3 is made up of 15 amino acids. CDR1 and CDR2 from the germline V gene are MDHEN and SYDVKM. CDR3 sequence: CASSPRQTTNYGYTF. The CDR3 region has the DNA TGTGCCAGCAGTCCAAGACAGACTACCAACTATGGCTACACCTTC.

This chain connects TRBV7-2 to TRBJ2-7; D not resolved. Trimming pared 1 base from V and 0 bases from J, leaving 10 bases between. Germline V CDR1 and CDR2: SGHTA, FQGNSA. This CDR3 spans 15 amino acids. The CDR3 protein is CASSLGPGPSYEQYF. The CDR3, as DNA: TGTGCCAGCAGCTTAGGACCAGGACCCTCCTACGAGCAGTACTTC. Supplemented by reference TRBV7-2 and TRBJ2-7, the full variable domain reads GAGVSQSPSNKVTEKGKDVELRCDPISGHTALYWYRQSLGQGLEFLIYFQGNSAPDKSGLPSDRFSAERTGGSVSTLTIQRTQQEDSAVYLCASSLGPGPSYEQYFGPGTRLTVT.

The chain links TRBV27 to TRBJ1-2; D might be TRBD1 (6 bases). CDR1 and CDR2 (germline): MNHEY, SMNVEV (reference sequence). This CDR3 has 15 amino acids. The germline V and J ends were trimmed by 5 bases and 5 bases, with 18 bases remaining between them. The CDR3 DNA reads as TGTGCCAGCAGTCTCGAGTCAGGGGCCCTTTATGGCTACACCTTC. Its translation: CASSLESGALYGYTF.

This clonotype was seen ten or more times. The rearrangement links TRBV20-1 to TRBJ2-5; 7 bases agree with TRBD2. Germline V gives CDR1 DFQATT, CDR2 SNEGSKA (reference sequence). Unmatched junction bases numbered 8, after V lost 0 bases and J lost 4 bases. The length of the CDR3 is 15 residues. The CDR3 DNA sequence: TGCAGTGCTAGAGATGGGGGGAGGGCCGGAGAGACCCAGTACTTC. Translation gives CSARDGGRAGETQYF.

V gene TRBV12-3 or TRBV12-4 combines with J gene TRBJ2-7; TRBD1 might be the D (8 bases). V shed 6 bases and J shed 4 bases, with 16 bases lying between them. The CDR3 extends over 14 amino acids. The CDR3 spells CASSRTGRDYEQYF. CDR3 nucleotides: TGTGCCAGCAGCCGGACAGGGAGGGATTACGAGCAGTACTTC.

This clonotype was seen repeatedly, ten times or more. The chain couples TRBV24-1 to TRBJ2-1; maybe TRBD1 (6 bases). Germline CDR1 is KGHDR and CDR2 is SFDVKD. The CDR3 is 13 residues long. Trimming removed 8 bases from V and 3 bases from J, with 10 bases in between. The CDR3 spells CATTTTGYNEQFF. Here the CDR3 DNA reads TGTGCCACCACTACGACAGGCTACAATGAGCAGTTCTTC.

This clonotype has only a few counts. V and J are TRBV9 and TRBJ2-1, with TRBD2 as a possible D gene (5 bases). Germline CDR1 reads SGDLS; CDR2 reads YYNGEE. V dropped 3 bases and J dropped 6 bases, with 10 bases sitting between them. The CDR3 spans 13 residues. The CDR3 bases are TGTGCCAGCAGCGACGGACTGATCAATGAGCAGTTCTTC. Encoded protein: CASSDGLINEQFF.

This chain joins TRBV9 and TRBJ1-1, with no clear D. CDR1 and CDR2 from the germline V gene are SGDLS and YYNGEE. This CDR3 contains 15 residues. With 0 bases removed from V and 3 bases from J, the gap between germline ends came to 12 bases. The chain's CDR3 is CASSVVAGRDTEAFF. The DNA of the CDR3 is TGTGCCAGCAGCGTAGTGGCAGGAAGGGACACTGAAGCTTTCTTT. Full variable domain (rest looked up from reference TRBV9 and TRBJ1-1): DSGVTQTPKHLITATGQRVTLRCSPRSGDLSVYWYQQSLDQGLQFLIQYYNGEERAKGNILERFSAQQFPDLHSELNLSSLELGDSALYFCASSVVAGRDTEAFFGQGTRLTVV.

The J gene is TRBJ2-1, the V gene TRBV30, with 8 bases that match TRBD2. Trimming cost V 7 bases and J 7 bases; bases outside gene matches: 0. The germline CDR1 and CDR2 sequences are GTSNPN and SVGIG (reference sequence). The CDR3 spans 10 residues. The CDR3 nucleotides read TGTGCCTTAGCGGGAAATGAGCAGTTCTTC. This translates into CALAGNEQFF.

The CDR3 nucleotides read TGCGCCAGCAGCCAAGTGGTAGGCCCCAACAATGAGCAGTTCTTC. This sequence encodes CASSQVVGPNNEQFF. This chain uses TRBV4-1 with TRBJ2-1; no clear D gene. The germline gives CDR1 MGHRA, CDR2 YSYEKL. This CDR3 spans 15 amino acids. V was clipped by 1 base and J by 5 bases, with 12 bases between them.

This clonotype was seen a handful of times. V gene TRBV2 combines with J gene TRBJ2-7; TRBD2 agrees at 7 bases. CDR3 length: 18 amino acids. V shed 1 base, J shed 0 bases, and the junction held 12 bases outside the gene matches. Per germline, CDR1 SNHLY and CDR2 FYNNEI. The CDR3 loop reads CASSEGVGRGYSSYEQYF. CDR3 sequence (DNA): TGTGCCAGCAGTGAAGGTGTTGGGAGGGGCTATAGCTCCTACGAGCAGTACTTC.

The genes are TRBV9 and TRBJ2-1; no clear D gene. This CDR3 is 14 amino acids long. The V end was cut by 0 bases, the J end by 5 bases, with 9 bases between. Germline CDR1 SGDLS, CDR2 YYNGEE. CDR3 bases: TGTGCCAGCAGCGTAGGGGGTTATAACAATGAGCAGTTCTTC. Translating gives CASSVGGYNNEQFF.

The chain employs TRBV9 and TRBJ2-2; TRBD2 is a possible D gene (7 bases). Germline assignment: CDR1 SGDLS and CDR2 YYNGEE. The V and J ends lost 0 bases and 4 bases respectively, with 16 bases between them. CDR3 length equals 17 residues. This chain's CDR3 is CASSVEGGTLLTGELFF. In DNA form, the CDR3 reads TGTGCCAGCAGCGTAGAGGGGGGGACTTTACTCACCGGGGAGCTGTTTTTT.

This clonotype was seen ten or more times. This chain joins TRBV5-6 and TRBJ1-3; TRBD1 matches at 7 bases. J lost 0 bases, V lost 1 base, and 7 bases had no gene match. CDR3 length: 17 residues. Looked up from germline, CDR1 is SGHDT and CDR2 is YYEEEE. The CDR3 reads CASSLMTGSLSGNTIYF. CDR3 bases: TGTGCCAGCAGCTTGATGACAGGGAGTCTCTCTGGAAACACCATATATTTT. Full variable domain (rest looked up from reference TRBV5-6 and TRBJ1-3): DAGVTQSPTHLIKTRGQQVTLRCSPKSGHDTVSWYQQALGQGPQFIFQYYEEEERQRGNFPDRFSGHQFPNYSSELNVNALLLGDSALYLCASSLMTGSLSGNTIYFGEGSWLTVV.

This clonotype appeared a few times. CDR3 loop: CSAKGGELFF. The CDR3 DNA reads as TGCAGCGCAAAGGGGGGGGAGCTGTTTTTT. V gene TRBV29-1 combines with J gene TRBJ2-2; D possibly corresponds to TRBD1 (5 bases). The CDR3 has 10 amino acids. Per germline, CDR1 SQVTM and CDR2 ANQGSEA. Trimming took 7 bases from V and 8 from J, leaving 8 bases between them.

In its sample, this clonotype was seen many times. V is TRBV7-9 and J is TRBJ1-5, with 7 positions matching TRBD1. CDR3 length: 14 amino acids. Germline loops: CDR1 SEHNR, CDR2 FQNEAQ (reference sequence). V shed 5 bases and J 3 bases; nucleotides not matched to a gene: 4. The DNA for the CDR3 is TGTGCCAGCAGCCCGGGACAGCCCAATCAGCCCCAGCATTTT. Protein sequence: CASSPGQPNQPQHF. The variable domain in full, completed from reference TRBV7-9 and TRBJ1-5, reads DTGVSQNPRHKITKRGQNVTFRCDPISEHNRLYWYRQTLGQGPEFLTYFQNEAQLEKSRLLSDRFSAERPKGSFSTLEIQRTEQGDSAMYLCASSPGQPNQPQHFGDGTRLSIL.

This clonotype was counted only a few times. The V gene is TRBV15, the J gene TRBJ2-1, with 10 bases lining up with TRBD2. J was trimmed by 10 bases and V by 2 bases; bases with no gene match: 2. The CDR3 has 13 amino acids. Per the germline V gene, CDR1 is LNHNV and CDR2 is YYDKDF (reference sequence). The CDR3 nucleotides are TGTGCCACCAGCAGACGACTAGCGGGCGAGCAGTTCTTC. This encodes CATSRRLAGEQFF.

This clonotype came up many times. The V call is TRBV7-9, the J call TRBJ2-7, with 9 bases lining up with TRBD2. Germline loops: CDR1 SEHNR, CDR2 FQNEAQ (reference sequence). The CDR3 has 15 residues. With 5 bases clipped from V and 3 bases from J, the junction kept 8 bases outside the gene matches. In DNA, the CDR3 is TGTGCCAGCAGCCGCTCGGAGACTAGCGGCTACGAGCAGTACTTC. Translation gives CASSRSETSGYEQYF.

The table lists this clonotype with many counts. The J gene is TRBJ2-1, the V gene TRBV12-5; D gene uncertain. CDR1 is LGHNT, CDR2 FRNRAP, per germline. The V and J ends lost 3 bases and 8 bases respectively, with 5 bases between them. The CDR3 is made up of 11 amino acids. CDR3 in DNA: TGTGCTAGTGGTTTTTCGGATGAGCAGTTCTTC. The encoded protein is CASGFSDEQFF.

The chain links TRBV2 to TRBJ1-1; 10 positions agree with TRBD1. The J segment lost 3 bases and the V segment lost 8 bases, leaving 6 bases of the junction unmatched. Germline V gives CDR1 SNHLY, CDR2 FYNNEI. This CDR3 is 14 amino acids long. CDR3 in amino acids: CASALGQGYTEAFF. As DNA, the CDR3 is TGTGCCAGCGCTTTGGGACAGGGGTACACTGAAGCTTTCTTT.

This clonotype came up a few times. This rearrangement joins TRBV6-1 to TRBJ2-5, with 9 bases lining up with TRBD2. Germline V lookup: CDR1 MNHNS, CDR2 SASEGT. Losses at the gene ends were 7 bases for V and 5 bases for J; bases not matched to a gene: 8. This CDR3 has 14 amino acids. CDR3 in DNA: TGTGCCAGCACCTCCCCCGCGGGAGGGGAGACCCAGTACTTC. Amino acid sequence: CASTSPAGGETQYF.

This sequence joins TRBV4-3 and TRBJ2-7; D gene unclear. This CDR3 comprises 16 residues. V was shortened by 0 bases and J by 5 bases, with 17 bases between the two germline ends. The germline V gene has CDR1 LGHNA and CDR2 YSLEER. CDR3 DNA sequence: TGCGCCAGCAGCCAAGAAACCCACCGGATAAGAAACGAGCAGTACTTC. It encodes CASSQETHRIRNEQYF.

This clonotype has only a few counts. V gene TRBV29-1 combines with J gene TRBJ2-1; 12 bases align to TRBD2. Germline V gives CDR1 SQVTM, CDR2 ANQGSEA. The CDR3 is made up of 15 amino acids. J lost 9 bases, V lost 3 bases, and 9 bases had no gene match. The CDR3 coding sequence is TGCAGCGTTGAGGCGCTAGCGGGAGGGCCGGGTGAGCAGTTCTTC. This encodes CSVEALAGGPGEQFF.